This TCR beta chain was identified during a study of preoperative IRX-2 immunotherapy in early breast cancer. A few counts support this clone. CDR3 length: 14 amino acids. From germline, CDR1 is MDHEN and CDR2 SYDVKM. Germline trimming cut 8 bases from V and 3 bases from J; bases unmatched to any gene: 9. Here immunoSEQ multiplex PCR was the method, and the copy in TCRdb shows in-frame clones only, minus some. In the table there are around 62,000 clones, approximately 94% of which are singletons. As for treatment: preoperative locoregional IRX-2 cytokine immunotherapy. Patients received preoperative, locoregional IRX-2 cytokine immunotherapy in a phase Ib study.

This TCR derives from a human donor with breast cancer. This sample was obtained from a patient treated with IRX-2 immunotherapy. This chain joins TRBV28 and TRBJ2-7; 8 nucleotides align to TRBD1. CDR3 sequence: CASGDRGQGYEQYF. The DNA of the CDR3 is TGTGCCAGCGGTGACCGCGGACAGGGCTACGAGCAGTACTTC. Combining the CDR3 with reference TRBV28 and TRBJ2-7 gives the whole variable domain DVKVTQSSRYLVKRTGEKVFLECVQDMDHENMFWYRQDPGLGLRLIYFSYDVKMKEKGDIPEGYSVSREKKERFSLILESASTNQTSMYLCASGDRGQGYEQYFGPGTRLTVT.